Presented here are 9 T cell receptor beta chains from one specimen sequenced in a study of blood T cell repertoires in COVID-19. TCRdb's copy holds only in-frame clones and misses some; the assay was immunoSEQ multiplex PCR. The table includes some 49,000 clones, approximately 87% detected once. The sample consisted of peripheral blood. These receptors originate from a human donor in a cohort sampled during active COVID-19.

The J gene is TRBJ1-1, the V gene TRBV19; TRBD1 might be the D (6 bases). The CDR3 is 12 amino acids. Germline CDR1 and CDR2: LNHDA and SQIVND (reference sequence). V was shortened by 7 bases and J by 8 bases, with 14 bases between the two germline ends. This CDR3 reads CASTTDRHEAFF. CDR3 DNA sequence: TGTGCCAGTACCACCGACAGGCACGAAGCTTTCTTT.

The CDR3 loop reads CASRGETEQYF. CDR3 bases: TGCGCCAGCAGAGGGGAAACCGAGCAGTACTTC. This rearrangement joins TRBV5-1 to TRBJ2-7; TRBD1 might be the D (5 bases). V was shortened by 5 bases and J by 6 bases, with 9 bases between the two germline ends. The CDR3 extends over 11 amino acids. The V gene's germline CDR1 is SGHRS and CDR2 YFSETQ. Full variable domain (outside the CDR3, taken from reference TRBV5-1 and TRBJ2-7): KAGVTQTPRYLIKTRGQQVTLSCSPISGHRSVSWYQQTPGQGLQFLFEYFSETQRNKGNFPGRFSGRQFSNSRSEMNVSTLELGDSALYLCASRGETEQYFGPGTRLTVT.

The CDR3 loop reads CASIRGQTNTGELFF. For the CDR3, the DNA is TGTGCCAGCATCCGTGGACAGACGAACACCGGGGAGCTGTTTTTT. The J gene is TRBJ2-2, the V gene TRBV11-2, with a weak D call TRBD1 (6 bases). Trimming took 7 bases from V and 0 from J, leaving 12 bases between them. Germline V CDR1 and CDR2: SGHAT, FQNNGV. There are 15 residues in the CDR3.

The CDR3, as DNA: TGTGCCAGCAGCTTGCGAGGAGGGACCTACGAGCAGTACTTC. Translated: CASSLRGGTYEQYF. J is TRBJ2-7 and V is TRBV9, with D maybe TRBD2 (6 bases). The germline gives CDR1 SGDLS, CDR2 YYNGEE. CDR3 length equals 14 residues. V gave up 4 bases and J gave up 2 bases, with 13 bases separating them.

This chain links TRBV2 with TRBJ2-6; 7 positions agree with TRBD2. CDR1 is SNHLY, CDR2 FYNNEI, per germline. CDR3 length: 16 residues. V dropped 7 bases and J dropped 5; count of bases not matched to a gene: 11. The CDR3 DNA sequence: TGTGCCAGCATTACGACCCGGGGGGACTGGGCCAACGTCCTGACTTTC. This sequence encodes CASITTRGDWANVLTF.

This clone was counted a single time. The chain links TRBV7-2 to TRBJ1-2; weak D call: TRBD1 (5 bases). The V gene lost 0 bases and the J gene lost 4 bases, with 12 bases spanning the gap. Germline lookup yields CDR1 SGHTA and CDR2 FQGNSA. This CDR3 region has 15 residues. The CDR3, as DNA: TGTGCCAGCAGCTTAGCGCGAAGACAGACCTATGGCTACACCTTC. It codes for CASSLARRQTYGYTF.

This clone was observed once. The chain links TRBV9 to TRBJ1-4; 8 bases match TRBD1. The germline CDR1 and CDR2 sequences are SGDLS and YYNGEE. Trimming removed 4 bases from V and 4 bases from J; junction bases left unmatched: 6. The CDR3 extends over 15 amino acids. The CDR3 sequence: CASSLYGTGNEKLFF. CDR3 coding DNA: TGTGCCAGCAGCTTATACGGGACAGGTAATGAAAAACTGTTTTTT.

The chain carries TRBV25-1 and TRBJ1-1; 8 bases are shared with TRBD1. Germline assignment: CDR1 MGHDK and CDR2 SYGVNS. V gave up 5 bases and J gave up 1 base; unmatched junction bases: 9. The CDR3 spans 16 residues. The CDR3 DNA sequence: TGTGCCAGCAGTCCACCGGGACAGGTATGGAACACTGAAGCTTTCTTT. It yields the protein CASSPPGQVWNTEAFF.

The chain joins TRBV7-2 to TRBJ1-1; possible D gene TRBD1, 5 bases. This CDR3 contains 16 residues. V lost 4 bases, J lost 4 bases, and 19 bases lay in between. Germline assignment: CDR1 SGHTA and CDR2 FQGNSA. The CDR3 here is CASSSRGTPPLTEAFF. The CDR3 coding sequence is TGTGCCAGCAGCTCCCGGGGGACCCCTCCACTCACTGAAGCTTTCTTT.